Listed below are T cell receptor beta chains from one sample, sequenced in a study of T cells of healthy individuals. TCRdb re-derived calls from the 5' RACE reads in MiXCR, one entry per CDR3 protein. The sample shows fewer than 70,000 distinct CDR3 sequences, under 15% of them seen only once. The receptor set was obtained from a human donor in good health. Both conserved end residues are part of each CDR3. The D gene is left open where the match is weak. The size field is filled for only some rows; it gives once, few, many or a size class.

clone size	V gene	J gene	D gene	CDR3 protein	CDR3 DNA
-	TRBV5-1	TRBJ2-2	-	CASSLASSGLTGELFF	TGCGCCAGCAGCTTGGCCAGTAGCGGTCTCACCGGGGAGCTGTTTTTT
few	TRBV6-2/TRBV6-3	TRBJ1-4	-	CASSYSREKLFF	TGTGCCAGCAGTTACTCTCGAGAAAAACTGTTTTTT
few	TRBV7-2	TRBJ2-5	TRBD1	CASSSRTGSETQYF	TGTGCCAGCAGCTCTCGGACAGGATCAGAGACCCAGTACTTC
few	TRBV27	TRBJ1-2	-	CASSLSPIGSYGYTF	TGTGCCAGCAGTTTAAGTCCGATCGGCTCGTATGGCTACACCTTC
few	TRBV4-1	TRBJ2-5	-	CASSQGTGLQETQYF	TGCGCCAGCAGCCAGGGGACTGGTCTTCAAGAGACCCAGTACTTC
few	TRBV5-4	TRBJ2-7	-	CASSRPGPPSYEQYF	TGTGCCAGCAGCCGTCCCGGACCGCCCTCCTACGAGCAGTACTTC
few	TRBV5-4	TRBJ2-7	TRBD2	CASSPEGGRKFYEQYF	TGTGCCAGCAGCCCGGAAGGCGGGAGAAAATTCTACGAGCAGTACTTC
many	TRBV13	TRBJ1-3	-	CASSIDRNSGNTIYF	TGTGCCAGCAGCATCGACAGAAACTCTGGAAACACCATATATTTT
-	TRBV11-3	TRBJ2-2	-	CASSLETGFTGELFF	TGTGCCAGCAGCTTAGAGACCGGGTTCACCGGGGAGCTGTTTTTT
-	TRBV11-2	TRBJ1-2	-	CASSLGPSAGNYGYIF	TGTGCCAGCAGCTTAGGCCCCTCGGCAGGGAACTATGGCTACATCTTC
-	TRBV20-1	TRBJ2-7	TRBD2	CSARDFRREGPHEQYF	TGCAGTGCTAGAGATTTTAGGCGGGAGGGCCCCCACGAGCAGTACTTC
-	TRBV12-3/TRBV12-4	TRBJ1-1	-	CASGLWGSTEAFF	TGTGCCAGCGGCCTCTGGGGGTCCACTGAAGCTTTCTTT
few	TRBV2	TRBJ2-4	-	CASSSGRADRFIAKNIQYF	TGTGCCAGCAGTTCTGGACGGGCGGACCGATTTATAGCCAAAAACATTCAGTACTTC
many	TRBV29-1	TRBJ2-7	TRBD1	CSAKTGWYEQYF	TGCAGCGCGAAGACAGGGTGGTACGAGCAGTACTTC
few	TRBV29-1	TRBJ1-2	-	CSVEEGTEINYGYTF	TGCAGCGTTGAAGAAGGGACGGAGATTAACTATGGCTACACCTTC
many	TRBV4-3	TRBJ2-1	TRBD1	CASSQDSEWAGGTVNEQFF	TGCGCCAGCAGCCAAGATAGCGAGTGGGCAGGTGGGACAGTTAATGAGCAGTTCTTC
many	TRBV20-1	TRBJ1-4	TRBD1	CSAREQGENEKLFF	TGCAGTGCTAGAGAGCAGGGGGAGAATGAAAAACTGTTTTTT
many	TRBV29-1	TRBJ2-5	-	CSAGDNYQETQYF	TGCAGCGCCGGGGACAATTACCAAGAGACCCAGTACTTC
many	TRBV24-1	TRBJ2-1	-	CATGATLGNEQFF	TGTGCCACCGGGGCGACCCTTGGGAATGAGCAGTTCTTC
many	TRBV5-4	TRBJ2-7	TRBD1	CASGKTGQAHHEQYF	TGTGCCAGCGGCAAAACGGGACAGGCCCATCACGAGCAGTACTTC
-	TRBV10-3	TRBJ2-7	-	CAIPVGQRYEQYF	TGTGCCATCCCCGTGGGTCAACGCTACGAGCAGTACTTC
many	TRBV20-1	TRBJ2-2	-	CSARVAAGELFF	TGCAGTGCTAGAGTTGCAGCCGGGGAGCTGTTTTTT
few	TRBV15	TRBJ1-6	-	CATSVDRSSYNSPLHF	TGTGCCACCAGCGTAGACAGGAGCTCCTATAATTCACCCCTCCACTTT
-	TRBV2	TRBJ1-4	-	CASSVEGRGEKLFF	TGTGCCAGCAGTGTCGAGGGGCGCGGGGAAAAACTGTTTTTT
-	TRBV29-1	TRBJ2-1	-	CSVKDKRTMWSDVNNEQFF	TGCAGCGTTAAGGACAAGCGTACAATGTGGAGCGATGTGAACAATGAGCAGTTCTTC
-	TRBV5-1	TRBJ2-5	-	CASRPGPGEETQYF	TGCGCCAGCCGGCCGGGCCCCGGGGAAGAGACCCAGTACTTC
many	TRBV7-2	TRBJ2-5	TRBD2	CASSLPTSGKVTQYF	TGTGCCAGCAGCCTACCCACTAGCGGGAAGGTGACCCAGTACTTC
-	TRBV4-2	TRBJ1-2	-	CASSQEAEGNYGYTF	TGTGCCAGCAGCCAAGAGGCCGAGGGCAACTATGGCTACACCTTC
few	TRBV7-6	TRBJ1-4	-	CASSSERGRGEKLFF	TGTGCCAGCAGCTCTGAACGGGGACGGGGTGAAAAACTGTTTTTT
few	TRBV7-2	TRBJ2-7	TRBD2	CASSLFPSGDYEQYF	TGTGCCAGCAGCTTATTCCCTAGCGGGGACTACGAGCAGTACTTC
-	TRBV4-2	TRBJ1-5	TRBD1	CASSQGTGEGNQPQHF	TGTGCCAGCAGCCAGGGGACAGGGGAAGGCAATCAGCCCCAGCATTTT